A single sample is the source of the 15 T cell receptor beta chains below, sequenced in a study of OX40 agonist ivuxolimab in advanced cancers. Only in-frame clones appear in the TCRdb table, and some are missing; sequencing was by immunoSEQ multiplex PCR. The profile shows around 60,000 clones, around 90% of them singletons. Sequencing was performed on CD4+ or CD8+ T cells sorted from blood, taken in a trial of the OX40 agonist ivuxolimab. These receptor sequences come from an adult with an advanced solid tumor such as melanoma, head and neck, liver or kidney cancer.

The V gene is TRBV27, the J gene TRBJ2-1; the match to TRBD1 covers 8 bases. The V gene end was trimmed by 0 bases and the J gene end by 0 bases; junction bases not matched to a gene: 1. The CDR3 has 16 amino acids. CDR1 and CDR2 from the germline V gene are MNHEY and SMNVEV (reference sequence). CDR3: CASSLSGQGSYNEQFF. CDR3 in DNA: TGTGCCAGCAGTTTATCTGGACAGGGCTCCTACAATGAGCAGTTCTTC.

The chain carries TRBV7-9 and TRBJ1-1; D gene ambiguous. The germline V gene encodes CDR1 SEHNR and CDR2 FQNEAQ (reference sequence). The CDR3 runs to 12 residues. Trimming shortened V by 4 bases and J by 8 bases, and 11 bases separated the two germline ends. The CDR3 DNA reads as TGTGCCAGCAGCTGGGCGACCGCGGAAGCTTTCTTT. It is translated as CASSWATAEAFF.

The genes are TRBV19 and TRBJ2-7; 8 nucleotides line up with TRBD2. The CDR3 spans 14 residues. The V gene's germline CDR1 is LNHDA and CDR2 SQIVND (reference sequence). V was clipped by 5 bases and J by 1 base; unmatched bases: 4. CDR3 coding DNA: TGTGCCAGTAGTTTTAGCGGGGTATCCTACGAGCAGTACTTC. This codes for CASSFSGVSYEQYF.

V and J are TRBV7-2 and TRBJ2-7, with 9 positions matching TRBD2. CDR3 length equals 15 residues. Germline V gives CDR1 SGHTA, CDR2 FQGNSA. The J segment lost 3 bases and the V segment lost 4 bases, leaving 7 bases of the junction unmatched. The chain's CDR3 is CASSSRTSEYYEQYF. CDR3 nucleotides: TGTGCCAGCAGCTCGAGGACTAGCGAATACTACGAGCAGTACTTC.

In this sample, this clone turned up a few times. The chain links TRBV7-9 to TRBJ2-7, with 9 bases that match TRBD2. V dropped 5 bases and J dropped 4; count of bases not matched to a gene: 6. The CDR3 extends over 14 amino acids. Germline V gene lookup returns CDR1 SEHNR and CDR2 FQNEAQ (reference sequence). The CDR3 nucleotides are TGTGCCAGCAGCCAGGGACTAGCTAAGTACGAGCAGTACTTC. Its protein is CASSQGLAKYEQYF.

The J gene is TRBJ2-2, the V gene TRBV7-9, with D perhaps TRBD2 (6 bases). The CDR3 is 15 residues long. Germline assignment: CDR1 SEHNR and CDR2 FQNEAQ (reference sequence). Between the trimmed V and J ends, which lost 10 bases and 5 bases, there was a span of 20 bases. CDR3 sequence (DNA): TGTGCCACCACGGGCAAGGAGGGGTGGACCGGGGAGCTGTTTTTT. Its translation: CATTGKEGWTGELFF.

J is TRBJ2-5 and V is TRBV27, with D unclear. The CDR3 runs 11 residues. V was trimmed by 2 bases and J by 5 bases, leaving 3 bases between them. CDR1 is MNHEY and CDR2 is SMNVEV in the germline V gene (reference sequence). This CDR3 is CASSLGETQYF. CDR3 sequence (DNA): TGTGCCAGCAGTTTAGGGGAGACCCAGTACTTC.

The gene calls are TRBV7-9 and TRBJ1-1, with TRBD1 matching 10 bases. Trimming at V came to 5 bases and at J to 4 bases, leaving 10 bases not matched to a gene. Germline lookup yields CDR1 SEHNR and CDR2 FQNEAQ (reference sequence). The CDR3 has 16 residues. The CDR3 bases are TGTGCCAGCAGCCAGCGACAGGGGGCTAACTTCACTGAAGCTTTCTTT. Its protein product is CASSQRQGANFTEAFF.

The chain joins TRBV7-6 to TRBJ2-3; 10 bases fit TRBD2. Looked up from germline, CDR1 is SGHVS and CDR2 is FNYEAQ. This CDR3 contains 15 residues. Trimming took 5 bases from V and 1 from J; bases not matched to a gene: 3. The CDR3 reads CASSPLAGGTDTQYF. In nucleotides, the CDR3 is TGTGCCAGCAGCCCGCTAGCGGGAGGCACAGATACGCAGTATTTT.

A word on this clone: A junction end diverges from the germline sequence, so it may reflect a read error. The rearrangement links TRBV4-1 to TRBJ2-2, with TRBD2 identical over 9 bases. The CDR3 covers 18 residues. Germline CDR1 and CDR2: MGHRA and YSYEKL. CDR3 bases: TGCGCCAGCAGCCAGGTTCCTGGACTAGCGAGCAACACCGGAGAGCTGTTTTTT. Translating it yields CASSQVPGLASNTGELFF.

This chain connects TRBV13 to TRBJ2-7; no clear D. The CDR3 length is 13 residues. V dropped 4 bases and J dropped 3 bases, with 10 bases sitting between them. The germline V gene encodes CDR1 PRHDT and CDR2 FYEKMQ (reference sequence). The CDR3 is CASSSLHLYEQYF. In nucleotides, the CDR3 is TGTGCCAGCAGCTCCCTCCATCTCTACGAGCAGTACTTC.

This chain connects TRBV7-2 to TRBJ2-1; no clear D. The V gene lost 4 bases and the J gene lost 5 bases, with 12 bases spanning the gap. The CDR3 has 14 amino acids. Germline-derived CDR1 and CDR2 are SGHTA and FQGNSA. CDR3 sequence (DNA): TGTGCCAGCAGCTATAGCAGGTACAACAATGAGCAGTTCTTC. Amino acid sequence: CASSYSRYNNEQFF. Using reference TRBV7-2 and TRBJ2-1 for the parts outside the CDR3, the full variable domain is GAGVSQSPSNKVTEKGKDVELRCDPISGHTALYWYRQSLGQGLEFLIYFQGNSAPDKSGLPSDRFSAERTGGSVSTLTIQRTQQEDSAVYLCASSYSRYNNEQFFGPGTRLTVL.

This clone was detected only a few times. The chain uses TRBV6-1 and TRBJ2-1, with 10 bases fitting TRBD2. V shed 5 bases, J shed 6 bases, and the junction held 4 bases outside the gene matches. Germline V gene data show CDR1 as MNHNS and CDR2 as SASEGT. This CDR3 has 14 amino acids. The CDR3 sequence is CASSLAGAGNEQFF. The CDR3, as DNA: TGTGCCAGCAGTCTAGCGGGAGCGGGCAATGAGCAGTTCTTC.

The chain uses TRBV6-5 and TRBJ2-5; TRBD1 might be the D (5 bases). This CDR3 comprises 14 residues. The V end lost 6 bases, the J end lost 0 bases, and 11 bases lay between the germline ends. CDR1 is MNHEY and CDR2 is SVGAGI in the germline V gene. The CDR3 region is CASRVDSYQETQYF. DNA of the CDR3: TGTGCCAGCAGAGTTGACAGTTACCAAGAGACCCAGTACTTC.

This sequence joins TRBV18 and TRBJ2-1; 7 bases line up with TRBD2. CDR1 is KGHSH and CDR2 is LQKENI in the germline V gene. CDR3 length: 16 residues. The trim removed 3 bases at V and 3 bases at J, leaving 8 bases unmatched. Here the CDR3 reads CASSPYREARYNEQFF. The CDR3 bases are TGTGCCAGCTCACCGTACCGGGAGGCCCGCTACAATGAGCAGTTCTTC.